These 20 T cell receptor beta chains share one sample of origin, sequenced in a study of OX40 agonist ivuxolimab in advanced cancers. Clones were sequenced by immunoSEQ multiplex PCR, and TCRdb holds only the in-frame ones, with some missing. The table records around 100,000 clones, almost 90% of them present only once. The sample consisted of CD4+ or CD8+ T cells sorted from blood, taken in a trial of the OX40 agonist ivuxolimab. These receptors originate from an adult with an advanced solid tumor such as melanoma, head and neck, liver or kidney cancer.

In regard to this clone: The same CDR3 arises from other DNA sequences in this sample as well. The chain recombines TRBV20-1 with TRBJ2-1, with unresolved D. CDR3 length: 10 amino acids. Germline V gene sequence: CDR1 DFQATT, CDR2 SNEGSKA (reference sequence). Trimming took 6 bases from V and 6 from J, leaving 6 bases between them. The CDR3 coding sequence is TGCAGTGCCTCGATCAATGAGCAGTTCTTC. Amino acid sequence: CSASINEQFF.

The chain has TRBV2 and TRBJ1-2; the D is unclear. The CDR3 has 11 residues. V gave up 4 bases and J gave up 5 bases, with 5 bases separating them. CDR1 is SNHLY and CDR2 is FYNNEI in the germline V gene. As DNA, the CDR3 is TGTGCCAGCAGTGGAGGTTATGGCTACACCTTC. Its protein product is CASSGGYGYTF.

The gene calls are TRBV5-8 and TRBJ2-3; no reliable D call. Germline-derived CDR1 and CDR2 are SGHTS and YDEGEE. Deletions cut 1 base from V and 9 bases from J, with 18 bases between. The CDR3 has 15 residues. The CDR3 DNA follows: TGTGCCAGCAGCTTGTCCCGGGCTGTCGGCAGAACGCAGTATTTT. This gives the protein CASSLSRAVGRTQYF.

The chain joins TRBV7-2 to TRBJ1-2; tentatively, D is TRBD1 (5 bases). Trimming took 5 bases from V and 3 from J, leaving 10 bases between them. CDR3 length: 13 amino acids. The germline V gene encodes CDR1 SGHTA and CDR2 FQGNSA. DNA of the CDR3: TGTGCCAGCAGCCCAGGGATTGACTATGGCTACACCTTC. As protein: CASSPGIDYGYTF. The variable domain in full, with the rest retrieved from reference TRBV7-2 and TRBJ1-2, is GAGVSQSPSNKVTEKGKDVELRCDPISGHTALYWYRQSLGQGLEFLIYFQGNSAPDKSGLPSDRFSAERTGGSVSTLTIQRTQQEDSAVYLCASSPGIDYGYTFGSGTRLTVV.

This chain connects TRBV14 to TRBJ2-7; D is possibly TRBD1 (6 bases). Per the germline V gene, CDR1 is SGHDN and CDR2 is FVKESK. V lost 4 bases to trimming and J lost 3 bases, with 13 bases between them. This CDR3 has 14 amino acids. The CDR3 DNA reads TGTGCCAGCAGCCCCGGACAGAAACTCTACGAGCAGTACTTC. Translated, it gives CASSPGQKLYEQYF. The full variable domain, its missing parts supplied by reference TRBV14 and TRBJ2-7, is EAGVTQFPSHSVIEKGQTVTLRCDPISGHDNLYWYRRVMGKEIKFLLHFVKESKQDESGMPNNRFLAERTGGTYSTLKVQPAELEDSGVYFCASSPGQKLYEQYFGPGTRLTVT.

This chain links TRBV30 with TRBJ1-2, with unresolved D. Trimming took 8 bases from V and 7 from J, leaving 14 bases between them. Germline lookup yields CDR1 GTSNPN and CDR2 SVGIG (reference sequence). The CDR3 is 11 amino acids. This CDR3 is CAGGGRVGYTF. CDR3 nucleotide sequence: TGTGCCGGAGGAGGCCGGGTTGGCTACACCTTC.

This chain joins TRBV6-1 and TRBJ2-3, with 9 bases lining up with TRBD2. In germline, CDR1 is MNHNS, CDR2 SASEGT. The J segment lost 2 bases and the V segment lost 3 bases, leaving 6 bases of the junction unmatched. There are 16 residues in the CDR3. This chain's CDR3 is CASSDLTSGPTDTQYF. The DNA for the CDR3 is TGTGCCAGCAGTGATTTGACTAGCGGACCCACAGATACGCAGTATTTT.

In nucleotides, the CDR3 is TGCAGCGTTGACGGGCGGGGGGCGATTGGGTCCTACAATGAGCAGTTCTTC. Its protein is CSVDGRGAIGSYNEQFF. The rearrangement uses TRBV29-1 and TRBJ2-1; 8 nucleotides agree with TRBD2. The CDR3 contains 17 residues. From germline, CDR1 is SQVTM and CDR2 ANQGSEA. V trimming: 3 bases; J trimming: 1 base; junction bases outside the gene matches: 11.

The chain uses TRBV5-4 and TRBJ1-5; D is uncertain. This CDR3 region has 13 residues. CDR1 and CDR2 (germline): SGHNT, YYREEE (reference sequence). V gave up 0 bases and J gave up 5 bases, with 6 bases separating them. Here the CDR3 reads CASSLERDQPQHF. CDR3 nucleotides: TGTGCCAGCAGCTTGGAACGGGATCAGCCCCAGCATTTT.

The chain's CDR3 is CASSPPGIDTEAFF. The CDR3 nucleotides are TGTGCCAGCTCACCACCGGGAATAGACACTGAAGCTTTCTTT. The gene calls are TRBV18 and TRBJ1-1; D unclear. This CDR3 comprises 14 residues. Trimming pared 0 bases from V and 3 bases from J, leaving 8 bases between. Germline CDR1 and CDR2: KGHSH and LQKENI.

This clone was seen just once. The V call is TRBV11-3, the J call TRBJ2-2; D remains ambiguous. The V gene lost 4 bases and the J gene lost 7 bases, with 16 bases spanning the gap. CDR1 and CDR2 from the germline V gene are SGHNT and YENEEA. The CDR3 covers 15 residues. The CDR3 nucleotides read TGTGCCAGCAGCTCAGTTCCTGGTTTGGTCGGGGAGCTGTTTTTT. It specifies CASSSVPGLVGELFF.

This clone was detected only once. In nucleotides, the CDR3 is TGTGCCAGCAGCAGAAGGGGGATCATGAACACTGAAGCTTTCTTT. Translated, it gives CASSRRGIMNTEAFF. The chain links TRBV5-5 to TRBJ1-1; D may be TRBD1 (6 bases). The CDR3 spans 15 residues. Trimming left V 4 bases short and J 0 bases short, with 13 bases between. Germline CDR1 reads SGHKS; CDR2 reads YYEKEE (reference sequence).

The J gene is TRBJ1-2, the V gene TRBV5-1; D is possibly TRBD1 (6 bases). The germline gives CDR1 SGHRS, CDR2 YFSETQ. This CDR3 has 14 amino acids. The V end lost 4 bases, the J end lost 4 bases, and 14 bases lay between the germline ends. The DNA of the CDR3 is TGCGCCAGCAGCCCTACCGGGACACCCTATGGCTACACCTTC. This translates into CASSPTGTPYGYTF.

The gene calls are TRBV2 and TRBJ1-2, with unresolved D. The CDR3 sequence is 16 residues long. The V end was cut by 0 bases, the J end by 4 bases, with 15 bases between. Germline V gene sequence: CDR1 SNHLY, CDR2 FYNNEI. CDR3 in DNA: TGTGCCAGCAGTGAAGCAGTCACCCCGGCCCCCTATGGCTACACCTTC. This translates into CASSEAVTPAPYGYTF.

The V gene is TRBV7-2, the J gene TRBJ2-7, with D perhaps matching TRBD1 (5 bases). This CDR3 is 15 amino acids long. Deletions cut 5 bases from V and 3 bases from J, with 17 bases between. Germline CDR1 SGHTA, CDR2 FQGNSA. CDR3 in DNA: TGTGCCAGCAGCCCGAGCAAGGGGAACCTCTACGAGCAGTACTTC. Protein sequence: CASSPSKGNLYEQYF.

This clone has a single count. V is TRBV14 and J is TRBJ2-1; 7 nucleotides match TRBD2. This CDR3 spans 17 amino acids. Germline CDR1 and CDR2: SGHDN and FVKESK. V shed 2 bases and J 5 bases; nucleotides not matched to a gene: 12. In DNA, the CDR3 is TGTGCCAGCAGCCAACTTAAACGGGCGGGAGCACACAATGAGCAGTTCTTC. This sequence encodes CASSQLKRAGAHNEQFF.

This rearrangement joins TRBV28 to TRBJ1-2; TRBD1 might be the D (5 bases). Germline values: CDR1 MDHEN, CDR2 SYDVKM. Trimming left V 8 bases short and J 0 bases short, with 16 bases between. The CDR3 extends over 15 amino acids. CDR3 coding DNA: TGTGCCAGCGGCTTGCGGGGCCTAGCTAACTATGGCTACACCTTC. It encodes CASGLRGLANYGYTF.

The sample holds one count of this clone. The V call is TRBV11-1, the J call TRBJ2-3, with 7 bases matching TRBD1. Unmatched junction bases numbered 6, after V lost 3 bases and J lost 0 bases. The CDR3 spans 16 residues. The germline CDR1 and CDR2 sequences are SGHAT and FQDESV (reference sequence). The CDR3 bases are TGTGCCAGCAGCTTCTGGACAGGCTTGAGCACAGATACGCAGTATTTT. Translated, it gives CASSFWTGLSTDTQYF.

This chain connects TRBV30 to TRBJ2-5, with D unresolved. There are 11 residues in the CDR3. The germline V gene encodes CDR1 GTSNPN and CDR2 SVGIG (reference sequence). Trimming shortened V by 3 bases and J by 13 bases, and 15 bases separated the two germline ends. The CDR3 DNA is TGTGCCTGGAGGGAAGACGGACCCCCGTACTTC. It codes for CAWREDGPPYF.

V gene TRBV19 combines with J gene TRBJ2-5; 10 bases line up with TRBD1. Losses at the gene ends were 4 bases for V and 5 bases for J; bases not matched to a gene: 10. Germline values: CDR1 LNHDA, CDR2 SQIVND (reference sequence). The CDR3 contains 16 residues. CDR3 DNA: TGTGCCAGTAGTACCATGACAGGGGGCCTGGGGGAGACCCAGTACTTC. Translated: CASSTMTGGLGETQYF.